One sample yielded the 32 T cell receptor beta chains listed below, sequenced in a study of T cell responses to AZD1222 COVID-19 vaccine. Clones were read by immunoSEQ multiplex PCR, and TCRdb kept only the in-frame ones, dropping some. The profile shows 95,000 to 150,000 clones, 80% to 95% of them singletons. Here the sequenced sample was peripheral blood, taken 28 days after the second AZD1222 dose. Receptor source: an adult who received the AZD1222 COVID-19 vaccine.

This chain connects TRBV7-8 to TRBJ1-1; D perhaps matches TRBD1 (5 bases). CDR1 and CDR2 (germline): SGHVS, FQNEAQ. Trimming removed 3 bases from V and 1 base from J, with 9 bases in between. CDR3 length: 14 amino acids. Here the CDR3 DNA reads TGTGCCAGCAGCTTTCGGGACGGGAACACTGAAGCTTTCTTT. It yields the protein CASSFRDGNTEAFF.

The chain is built from TRBV6-1 and TRBJ1-2; 7 bases fit TRBD1. CDR3 size: 15 residues. Germline assignment: CDR1 MNHNS and CDR2 SASEGT. Trimming took 1 base from V and 4 from J; bases not matched to a gene: 6. CDR3 nucleotide sequence: TGTGCCAGCAGTGAAGGAGGAACAGGGGCCTATGGCTACACCTTC. It translates to CASSEGGTGAYGYTF.

This rearrangement joins TRBV9 to TRBJ2-3; perhaps D is TRBD1 or TRBD2 (5 bases each). The length of the CDR3 is 18 residues. V was trimmed by 0 bases and J by 2 bases, leaving 19 bases between them. CDR1 is SGDLS and CDR2 is YYNGEE in the germline V gene. The CDR3 sequence is CASSVGWGSARNTDTQYF. In DNA, the CDR3 is TGTGCCAGCAGCGTAGGGTGGGGGTCAGCTCGAAACACAGATACGCAGTATTTT. The full variable domain, in which reference TRBV9 and TRBJ2-3 provide the parts outside the CDR3, is DSGVTQTPKHLITATGQRVTLRCSPRSGDLSVYWYQQSLDQGLQFLIQYYNGEERAKGNILERFSAQQFPDLHSELNLSSLELGDSALYFCASSVGWGSARNTDTQYFGPGTRLTVL.

This clone was seen a single time. The chain employs TRBV2 and TRBJ1-5, with 9 bases identical to TRBD1. The germline V gene encodes CDR1 SNHLY and CDR2 FYNNEI. The V segment lost 4 bases and the J segment 1 base; nucleotides outside the gene matches: 2. This CDR3 region has 15 residues. CDR3 sequence: CASSGTGVSNQPQHF. As DNA, the CDR3 is TGTGCCAGCAGTGGGACAGGGGTCAGCAATCAGCCCCAGCATTTT.

The gene calls are TRBV5-1 and TRBJ2-7, with 7 bases that match TRBD1. The V gene's germline CDR1 is SGHRS and CDR2 YFSETQ. The CDR3 sequence is 13 residues long. Trimming at V came to 3 bases and at J to 7 bases, leaving 7 bases not matched to a gene. CDR3 coding DNA: TGCGCCAGCAGCTCGTCGACAGGGTGGGAGCAGTACTTC. Protein product: CASSSSTGWEQYF.

This rearrangement joins TRBV28 to TRBJ2-7; weak D call: TRBD1 (6 bases). CDR3 length: 14 residues. V was cut by 6 bases and J by 7 bases, with 19 bases left in between. CDR1 MDHEN and CDR2 SYDVKM come from the germline V gene. The CDR3 nucleotides read TGTGCCAGCAGGGGACGAGGGGGAGATAGAGAGCAGTACTTC. Protein sequence: CASRGRGGDREQYF.

The CDR3 nucleotides read TGTGCCAGTAGTAGGCTCAGGGGAACCTCCTACGAGCAGTACTTC. This translates into CASSRLRGTSYEQYF. V and J are TRBV19 and TRBJ2-7, with D perhaps matching TRBD1 (6 bases). Per germline, CDR1 LNHDA and CDR2 SQIVND (reference sequence). This CDR3 is built from 15 residues. V lost 4 bases and J lost 0, with 13 bases in between.

The chain has TRBV29-1 and TRBJ1-2; 12 bases line up with TRBD1. J was trimmed by 8 bases and V by 6 bases; bases with no gene match: 7. Germline CDR1 and CDR2: SQVTM and ANQGSEA. This CDR3 is 13 amino acids long. CDR3 bases: TGCAGCGTGGGGACAGGGGGCGCGCGGGGCTACACCTTC. Amino acids: CSVGTGGARGYTF.

The V call is TRBV10-1, the J call TRBJ1-2; weak D call: TRBD1 (5 bases). This CDR3 contains 14 residues. Germline CDR1 and CDR2: WNHNN and SYGVQD (reference sequence). V lost 8 bases and J lost 2, with 15 bases in between. This CDR3 is CASLTGIPNYGYTF. The CDR3, as DNA: TGCGCCAGCTTAACAGGAATACCGAACTATGGCTACACCTTC.

The rearrangement joins TRBV11-2 to TRBJ1-2; 8 bases agree with TRBD1. CDR3 length: 13 residues. Germline CDR1 and CDR2: SGHAT and FQNNGV. V trimming: 3 bases; J trimming: 7 bases; junction bases outside the gene matches: 4. The CDR3 coding sequence is TGTGCCAGCAGCTTTCCAGGGGGCGGTGGCTACACCTTC. Protein: CASSFPGGGGYTF.

The chain employs TRBV28 and TRBJ1-3; D gene uncertain. The CDR3 totals 13 residues. Trimming left V 2 bases short and J 2 bases short, with 4 bases between. From germline, CDR1 is MDHEN and CDR2 SYDVKM. This chain's CDR3 is CASSLQTGNTIYF. DNA of the CDR3: TGTGCCAGCAGTTTACAGACTGGAAACACCATATATTTT.

This chain uses TRBV18 with TRBJ1-1; a weak D match, TRBD1 (5 bases). The CDR3 runs 15 residues. Germline values: CDR1 KGHSH, CDR2 LQKENI. V was shortened by 4 bases and J by 1 base, with 13 bases between the two germline ends. Written as DNA, the CDR3 is TGTGCCAGCTCACTAACCGTAGGGGCGAACACTGAAGCTTTCTTT. This codes for CASSLTVGANTEAFF.

V is TRBV9 and J is TRBJ2-7, with unresolved D. The CDR3 runs to 14 residues. The germline V gene encodes CDR1 SGDLS and CDR2 YYNGEE. Trimming left V 0 bases short and J 2 bases short, with 9 bases between. CDR3 loop: CASSVGAATYEQYF. CDR3 in DNA: TGTGCCAGCAGCGTAGGAGCAGCGACCTACGAGCAGTACTTC.

The J gene is TRBJ1-5, the V gene TRBV19, with D possibly TRBD1 on 5 matching bases. Per the germline V gene, CDR1 is LNHDA and CDR2 is SQIVND (reference sequence). V was shortened by 3 bases and J by 7 bases, with 10 bases between the two germline ends. The CDR3 runs to 13 residues. CDR3 sequence: CASSIQEGQPQHF. The CDR3 bases are TGTGCCAGTAGTATTCAGGAGGGGCAGCCCCAGCATTTT.

As DNA, the CDR3 is TGTGCCAGCAGTTCACTAAGGGACAGAACCTACGAGCAGTACTTC. This gives the protein CASSSLRDRTYEQYF. The chain carries TRBV6-5 and TRBJ2-7; TRBD1 matches 7 bases. Per the germline V gene, CDR1 is MNHEY and CDR2 is SVGAGI. The CDR3 has 15 amino acids. Trimming cost V 4 bases and J 2 bases; bases outside gene matches: 8.

The rearrangement links TRBV28 to TRBJ1-2, with TRBD1 matching over 8 bases. CDR3 size: 16 residues. Losses at the gene ends were 11 bases for V and 4 bases for J; bases not matched to a gene: 18. Germline CDR1 and CDR2: MDHEN and SYDVKM. The CDR3 region is CAGGETRGRMGYGYTF. CDR3 DNA: TGTGCCGGGGGAGAAACCAGGGGGCGCATGGGCTATGGCTACACCTTC.

CDR3 nucleotide sequence: TGTGCCATCAGAGTCCCGGGACAGGAGTGGGGCTACACCTTC. This translates into CAIRVPGQEWGYTF. The chain uses TRBV10-3 and TRBJ1-2, with TRBD1 matching 8 bases. J lost 8 bases, V lost 6 bases, and 11 bases had no gene match. The CDR3 spans 14 residues. Germline CDR1 and CDR2: ENHRY and SYGVKD.

The rearrangement joins TRBV6-5 to TRBJ2-1; 8 nucleotides match TRBD1. Germline V gene sequence: CDR1 MNHEY, CDR2 SVGAGI. The CDR3 is made up of 14 amino acids. Trimming took 7 bases from V and 2 from J; bases not matched to a gene: 4. The CDR3 protein is CASTGGVTYNEQFF. CDR3 DNA sequence: TGTGCCAGCACAGGGGGCGTTACCTACAATGAGCAGTTCTTC.

The chain uses TRBV5-1 and TRBJ1-1, with TRBD1 matching 10 bases. From germline, CDR1 is SGHRS and CDR2 YFSETQ. J gave up 3 bases and V 0 bases, and 5 bases lay outside the gene matches. The CDR3 runs to 16 residues. The CDR3 DNA is TGCGCCAGCAGCTTGGCGTTAGGACAGGGGGACACTGAAGCTTTCTTT. Translated: CASSLALGQGDTEAFF.

This chain uses TRBV7-2 with TRBJ1-2, with TRBD1 as a possible D gene (6 bases). The CDR3 totals 15 residues. Trimming removed 5 bases from V and 0 bases from J, with 13 bases in between. Germline V lookup: CDR1 SGHTA, CDR2 FQGNSA. The CDR3 nucleotides read TGTGCCAGCAGCATGACAGGCTTAGCTAACTATGGCTACACCTTC. This codes for CASSMTGLANYGYTF. The variable domain in full, with the rest retrieved from reference TRBV7-2 and TRBJ1-2, is GAGVSQSPSNKVTEKGKDVELRCDPISGHTALYWYRQSLGQGLEFLIYFQGNSAPDKSGLPSDRFSAERTGGSVSTLTIQRTQQEDSAVYLCASSMTGLANYGYTFGSGTRLTVV.

J is TRBJ2-7 and V is TRBV6-5; weak D call: TRBD2 (6 bases). Per the germline V gene, CDR1 is MNHEY and CDR2 is SVGAGI. The CDR3 extends over 16 amino acids. V lost 2 bases to trimming and J lost 5 bases, with 19 bases between them. The DNA of the CDR3 is TGTGCCAGCAGTTACATCCTGGCGGGACTGTCTGACGAGCAGTACTTC. As protein: CASSYILAGLSDEQYF.

The chain couples TRBV2 to TRBJ2-2, with TRBD1 identical over 7 bases. The V gene's germline CDR1 is SNHLY and CDR2 FYNNEI. This CDR3 contains 13 residues. The V segment lost 6 bases and the J segment 6 bases; nucleotides outside the gene matches: 4. The CDR3 sequence is CASRATGAGELFF. CDR3 bases: TGTGCCAGCAGAGCCACAGGGGCCGGGGAGCTGTTTTTT. Supplemented by reference TRBV2 and TRBJ2-2, the full variable domain reads EPEVTQTPSHQVTQMGQEVILRCVPISNHLYFYWYRQILGQKVEFLVSFYNNEISEKSEIFDDQFSVERPDGSNFTLKIRSTKLEDSAMYFCASRATGAGELFFGEGSRLTVL.

The chain links TRBV6-5 to TRBJ2-5; 7 bases align to TRBD1. CDR1 and CDR2 (germline): MNHEY, SVGAGI. The J segment lost 4 bases and the V segment lost 8 bases, leaving 7 bases of the junction unmatched. The CDR3 runs 13 residues. CDR3 residues: CASLQGLGETQYF. CDR3 nucleotides: TGTGCCAGCTTACAGGGGCTCGGAGAGACCCAGTACTTC.

This clone showed up just once. This chain connects TRBV7-2 to TRBJ2-7; D is ambiguous. Germline V lookup: CDR1 SGHTA, CDR2 FQGNSA. The CDR3 length is 16 residues. Trimming took off 5 bases at V and 0 bases at J, with 17 bases between the two ends. The CDR3 reads CASSLKSPEPSYEQYF. The CDR3 DNA is TGTGCCAGCAGCCTTAAAAGCCCAGAGCCCTCCTACGAGCAGTACTTC.

The chain is built from TRBV29-1 and TRBJ1-2; 7 positions agree with TRBD1. Germline V lookup: CDR1 SQVTM, CDR2 ANQGSEA. The CDR3 contains 12 residues. Unmatched junction bases numbered 7, after V lost 4 bases and J lost 8 bases. CDR3 in DNA: TGCAGCGTTGCTAGACAGGGTCGGGGCTACACCTTC. Residues: CSVARQGRGYTF. Together with reference TRBV29-1 and TRBJ1-2, the CDR3 gives the full variable domain: SAVISQKPSRDICQRGTSLTIQCQVDSQVTMMFWYRQQPGQSLTLIATANQGSEATYESGFVIDKFPISRPNLTFSTLTVSNMSPEDSSIYLCSVARQGRGYTFGSGTRLTVV.

CDR3 sequence reads: CASSQERGRGSPYF. CDR3 coding DNA: TGTGCCAGCAGCCAAGAGAGAGGACGGGGGTCCCCGTACTTC. This chain connects TRBV3-1 (or the pseudogene TRBV3-2) to TRBJ2-4; TRBD2 is a possible D gene (6 bases). The CDR3 has 14 amino acids. The germline V and J ends were trimmed by 0 bases and 15 bases, with 18 bases remaining between them. The V gene's germline CDR1 is LGHDT and CDR2 YNNKEL (reference sequence).

The chain is built from TRBV10-2 and TRBJ1-6; no reliable D call. The germline V gene has CDR1 WSHSY and CDR2 SAAADI. Trimming cost V 2 bases and J 10 bases, with 15 bases left between them. The CDR3 runs to 15 residues. CDR3 amino acids: CASSEAGPLGSPLHF. DNA of the CDR3: TGCGCCAGCAGTGAGGCGGGCCCCCTCGGGTCACCCCTCCACTTT.

The V gene is TRBV6-5, the J gene TRBJ1-1; tentatively, D is TRBD1 (5 bases). The CDR3 loop spans 14 amino acids. Per germline, CDR1 MNHEY and CDR2 SVGAGI. Trimming took 8 bases from V and 2 from J, leaving 15 bases between them. The CDR3 region has the DNA TGTGCCAGCCCGGACAACCCTATTAACACTGAAGCTTTCTTT. It encodes CASPDNPINTEAFF.

V is TRBV29-1 and J is TRBJ2-1; TRBD2 might be the D (6 bases). Germline V gene sequence: CDR1 SQVTM, CDR2 ANQGSEA. The CDR3 is 11 amino acids. V lost 6 bases and J lost 9, with 12 bases in between. CDR3 DNA: TGCAGCGTCGGCTGGGGGGTTGAGCAGTTCTTC. Encoded protein: CSVGWGVEQFF.

V usage is TRBV5-1 and J usage is TRBJ2-3, with 10 bases matching TRBD2. CDR3 length equals 14 residues. The germline CDR1 and CDR2 sequences are SGHRS and YFSETQ. J gave up 5 bases and V 2 bases, and 2 bases lay outside the gene matches. In DNA, the CDR3 is TGCGCCAGCAGCTTTACTAGCGGGGAAGATACGCAGTATTTT. Its translation is CASSFTSGEDTQYF.

This clone has only one observation. The J gene is TRBJ1-4, the V gene TRBV4-1; a weak D match, TRBD1 (5 bases). Germline CDR1 and CDR2: MGHRA and YSYEKL. Trimming shortened V by 0 bases and J by 6 bases, and 11 bases separated the two germline ends. The CDR3 has 15 amino acids. The CDR3, as DNA: TGCGCCAGCAGCCAAGATAGCGGGGGGGATGAAAAACTGTTTTTT. This codes for CASSQDSGGDEKLFF.

This chain uses TRBV7-9 with TRBJ2-3; no clear D. Germline CDR1 and CDR2: SEHNR and FQNEAQ (reference sequence). This CDR3 is 13 amino acids long. The V gene lost 7 bases and the J gene lost 1 base, with 9 bases spanning the gap. The DNA for the CDR3 is TGTGCCAGCACCCGGAGTGGCACAGATACGCAGTATTTT. This sequence encodes CASTRSGTDTQYF.